These 25 T cell receptor beta chains were all obtained from the same sample, sequenced in a study of blood T cell repertoires in COVID-19 (dated by TCRdb to about 2020). The library was made by the immunoSEQ multiplex PCR assay. TCRdb retrieved this table from immuneACCESS and kept in-frame rearrangements only. Not all clones are present; in checked studies, unresolved V genes account for under half, and no reason is known for the remainder. The sample contains hundreds of thousands of clones, about 91% of them found a single time. Roughly an eighth of the sample comes from the top ten. The sample taken for sequencing was peripheral blood. Receptor source: a woman in her 50s with COVID-19, enrolled during active disease.

The gene calls are TRBV11-1 and TRBJ2-2; TRBD2 might be the D (6 bases). Trimming pared 5 bases from V and 3 bases from J, leaving 10 bases between. The CDR3 is 14 amino acids. Germline CDR1 SGHAT, CDR2 FQDESV (reference sequence). The CDR3 DNA reads TGTGCCAGCAGCCCCGGGACTCACACCGGGGAGCTGTTTTTT. It encodes CASSPGTHTGELFF.

This chain links TRBV2 with TRBJ2-3, with D possibly TRBD1 on 6 matching bases. V gave up 4 bases and J gave up 2 bases, with 10 bases separating them. Germline CDR1 SNHLY, CDR2 FYNNEI. This CDR3 spans 14 amino acids. CDR3: CASSGTDLTDTQYF. In DNA, the CDR3 is TGTGCCAGCAGTGGGACAGACCTCACAGATACGCAGTATTTT.

The J gene is TRBJ2-7, the V gene TRBV5-1; TRBD2 is a possible D gene (6 bases). CDR1 and CDR2 from the germline V gene are SGHRS and YFSETQ. Trimming took off 0 bases at V and 2 bases at J, with 12 bases between the two ends. This CDR3 spans 15 amino acids. DNA for the CDR3: TGCGCCAGCAGCTTGGGGAGCGGGCGGCCCTACGAGCAGTACTTC. It encodes CASSLGSGRPYEQYF. Variable domain in full (rest from reference TRBV5-1 and TRBJ2-7): KAGVTQTPRYLIKTRGQQVTLSCSPISGHRSVSWYQQTPGQGLQFLFEYFSETQRNKGNFPGRFSGRQFSNSRSEMNVSTLELGDSALYLCASSLGSGRPYEQYFGPGTRLTVT.

A single count supports this clone. The chain links TRBV4-1 to TRBJ1-2; D perhaps matches TRBD1 (5 bases). The CDR3 has 16 amino acids. Germline CDR1 and CDR2: MGHRA and YSYEKL. Deletions cut 1 base from V and 3 bases from J, with 15 bases between. The CDR3 coding sequence is TGCGCCAGCAGCCAAGCGGGGGGAGCTCCTCACTATGGCTACACCTTC. This sequence encodes CASSQAGGAPHYGYTF.

The chain carries TRBV19 and TRBJ2-7; tentative D call: TRBD2 (6 bases). The germline CDR1 and CDR2 sequences are LNHDA and SQIVND (reference sequence). The CDR3 has 14 residues. The germline V and J ends were trimmed by 5 bases and 2 bases, with 13 bases remaining between them. The CDR3 loop reads CASSDRDSPYEQYF. The CDR3 nucleotides read TGTGCCAGTAGTGACCGGGACTCCCCCTACGAGCAGTACTTC.

The J gene is TRBJ1-2, the V gene TRBV21-1; the D call TRBD1 from the table was never checked on the DNA. TRBV21-1 is designated a pseudogene. The CDR3 has 16 residues. The CDR3 loop is CASSNLGTGAVGGYTF. The CDR3 DNA reads TGTGCCAGCAGCAATCTTGGGACAGGGGCAGTTGGTGGCTACACCTTC.

This clone was counted only a few times. The chain is built from TRBV30 and TRBJ1-4; no clear D gene. The germline gives CDR1 GTSNPN, CDR2 SVGIG (reference sequence). V lost 7 bases, J lost 5 bases, and 8 bases lay in between. This CDR3 contains 11 residues. The CDR3 here is CASRLNEKLFF. Here the CDR3 DNA reads TGTGCCTCCCGACTGAATGAAAAACTGTTTTTT.

This clone was found once. This sequence joins TRBV7-6 and TRBJ1-1, with a tentative D call TRBD1 (5 bases). Germline V lookup: CDR1 SGHVS, CDR2 FNYEAQ. Trimming removed 7 bases at V and 2 bases at J, with 14 bases between. CDR3 length equals 14 residues. The CDR3 spells CASTLGEGNTEAFF. The CDR3 DNA follows: TGTGCCAGCACCCTAGGGGAGGGAAACACTGAAGCTTTCTTT.

This clone was detected a few times. V gene TRBV27 combines with J gene TRBJ2-1; 9 nucleotides align to TRBD1. The V and J ends lost 8 bases and 4 bases, in that order; junction bases with no gene match: 12. The CDR3 contains 16 residues. Per the germline V gene, CDR1 is MNHEY and CDR2 is SMNVEV (reference sequence). CDR3 nucleotide sequence: TGTGCCAGCGGTAGATGGCGAGGACAGGGGTACAATGAGCAGTTCTTC. It encodes CASGRWRGQGYNEQFF.

The J gene is TRBJ2-7, the V gene TRBV6-6, with 7 nucleotides matching TRBD2. J gave up 2 bases and V 5 bases, and 3 bases lay outside the gene matches. Per the germline V gene, CDR1 is MNHNY and CDR2 is SVGAGI (reference sequence). This CDR3 comprises 13 residues. CDR3 nucleotides: TGTGCCAGCAGTCCGGGACTAACCTACGAGCAGTACTTC. The encoded protein is CASSPGLTYEQYF.

The chain is built from TRBV2 and TRBJ1-2; 7 positions agree with TRBD1. The CDR3 runs 15 residues. Per germline, CDR1 SNHLY and CDR2 FYNNEI. The V segment lost 4 bases and the J segment 4 bases; nucleotides outside the gene matches: 9. The CDR3 reads CASSAILRGAYGYTF. The CDR3 region has the DNA TGTGCCAGCAGTGCCATACTCAGGGGGGCCTATGGCTACACCTTC.

This clone was detected a few times. V and J are TRBV5-1 and TRBJ2-3; 7 positions agree with TRBD2. CDR1 is SGHRS, CDR2 YFSETQ, per germline. This CDR3 has 15 residues. V gave up 4 bases and J gave up 3 bases; unmatched junction bases: 8. The CDR3 loop reads CASSPDSGPTDTQYF. In DNA form, the CDR3 reads TGCGCCAGCAGCCCCGATAGCGGGCCGACAGATACGCAGTATTTT.

The rearrangement links TRBV19 to TRBJ1-1; a possible D gene is TRBD1 (5 bases). Germline V CDR1 and CDR2: LNHDA, SQIVND (reference sequence). Trimming left V 6 bases short and J 3 bases short, with 11 bases between. CDR3 size: 13 residues. The CDR3 nucleotides read TGTGCCAGTAGACTCCGGGGGGACACTGAAGCTTTCTTT. Residues: CASRLRGDTEAFF.

The CDR3 bases are TGTGCCAGCAGCTTAGGCTTGACAGGGGCTGAAGCTTTCTTT. Amino acid sequence: CASSLGLTGAEAFF. The chain recombines TRBV11-3 with TRBJ1-1, with 8 bases aligning to TRBD1. V lost 1 base, J lost 6 bases, and 4 bases stayed unmatched. This CDR3 has 14 residues. Germline loops: CDR1 SGHNT, CDR2 YENEEA.

Points on this clone: Additional DNA sequences in this sample encode the identical CDR3. The chain has TRBV18 and TRBJ1-6, with D possibly TRBD1 on 5 matching bases. The germline V gene encodes CDR1 KGHSH and CDR2 LQKENI. V lost 0 bases and J 7 bases, leaving 7 bases between the germline ends. This CDR3 is 14 amino acids long. The CDR3 DNA sequence: TGTGCCAGCTCACCACCGGGGGGAAATTCACCCCTCCACTTT. Translated: CASSPPGGNSPLHF.

The rearrangement joins TRBV9 to TRBJ2-2; possible D gene TRBD1, 6 bases. V was trimmed by 4 bases and J by 1 base, leaving 14 bases between them. The CDR3 contains 16 residues. CDR1 SGDLS and CDR2 YYNGEE come from the germline V gene. The CDR3 DNA sequence: TGTGCCAGCAGCATGAACAGGGCTGGGAACACCGGGGAGCTGTTTTTT. Translation gives CASSMNRAGNTGELFF.

The chain is built from TRBV7-2 and TRBJ2-3, with D perhaps matching TRBD2 (6 bases). Trimming stripped 3 bases from V and 6 bases from J, with 19 bases between. The CDR3 covers 16 residues. Germline values: CDR1 SGHTA, CDR2 FQGNSA. The DNA for the CDR3 is TGTGCCAGCAGCTTCTTGCGCGGGGCCGGCGTCGATACGCAGTATTTT. Translating it yields CASSFLRGAGVDTQYF.

The chain is built from TRBV7-9 and TRBJ2-3; 16 nucleotides align to TRBD2. The CDR3 runs to 19 residues. Germline lookup yields CDR1 SEHNR and CDR2 FQNEAQ (reference sequence). Trimming cost V 4 bases and J 3 bases; bases outside gene matches: 10. The CDR3 DNA is TGTGCCAGCAGCTGGGGACTAGCGGGGGGGCCGGCTAGAACAGATACGCAGTATTTT. This translates into CASSWGLAGGPARTDTQYF.

The count of this clone is one. The chain employs TRBV6-6 and TRBJ2-2; possibly TRBD1 for D (6 bases). Trimming stripped 2 bases from V and 3 bases from J, with 10 bases between. Germline V lookup: CDR1 MNHNY, CDR2 SVGAGI (reference sequence). This CDR3 spans 15 amino acids. CDR3 DNA sequence: TGTGCCAGCAGTTACAGCTGGGGGCACACCGGGGAGCTGTTTTTT. Translating gives CASSYSWGHTGELFF.

CDR3 protein: CASAKGVTGSTDTQYF. Here the CDR3 DNA reads TGTGCCAGCGCAAAGGGGGTGACGGGGTCTACAGATACGCAGTATTTT. This chain uses TRBV3-1 (or the pseudogene TRBV3-2) with TRBJ2-3, with D maybe TRBD1 (6 bases). Germline assignment: CDR1 LGHDT and CDR2 YNNKEL (reference sequence). Between the trimmed V and J ends, which lost 8 bases and 3 bases, there was a span of 21 bases. The CDR3 is made up of 16 amino acids.

The chain combines TRBV2 with TRBJ1-1, with 9 bases lining up with TRBD1. The V gene's germline CDR1 is SNHLY and CDR2 FYNNEI. V lost 6 bases, J lost 0 bases, and 11 bases stayed unmatched. The length of the CDR3 is 17 residues. CDR3: CASRVGQGKTMNTEAFF. Written as DNA, the CDR3 is TGTGCCAGCAGGGTAGGACAGGGGAAGACCATGAACACTGAAGCTTTCTTT.

V usage is TRBV30 and J usage is TRBJ1-1; 9 bases fit TRBD1. The CDR3 extends over 14 amino acids. Germline CDR1 reads GTSNPN; CDR2 reads SVGIG (reference sequence). The ends lost 2 bases at V and 4 bases at J; junction bases unmatched: 5. DNA for the CDR3: TGTGCCTGGAGTAATGGGACAGGGAGCACTGAAGCTTTCTTT. It translates to CAWSNGTGSTEAFF.

CDR3 protein: CASSLMFTPRGTDTQYF. As DNA, the CDR3 is TGTGCCAGCAGCTTAATGTTTACCCCGCGCGGCACAGATACGCAGTATTTT. The chain has TRBV7-3 and TRBJ2-3; D not resolved. The CDR3 contains 17 residues. In germline, CDR1 is SGHTA, CDR2 FQGTGA. Trimming stripped 1 base from V and 1 base from J, with 15 bases between.

The V gene is TRBV14, the J gene TRBJ2-3, with D unclear. V was trimmed by 5 bases and J by 4 bases, leaving 7 bases between them. The length of the CDR3 is 12 residues. Germline assignment: CDR1 SGHDN and CDR2 FVKESK. CDR3 DNA sequence: TGTGCCAGCAGCAACAACGCAGATACGCAGTATTTT. Protein sequence: CASSNNADTQYF.

A single count supports this clone. V and J are TRBV5-6 and TRBJ2-7, with D hard to call. Trimming removed 0 bases at V and 9 bases at J, with 16 bases between. Germline V lookup: CDR1 SGHDT, CDR2 YYEEEE. The CDR3 is made up of 14 amino acids. The chain's CDR3 is CASSLEVSSLRQYF. The CDR3 DNA follows: TGTGCCAGCAGCTTGGAAGTTTCCTCCCTGCGGCAGTACTTC.